A single sample gave rise to the 5 T cell receptor beta chains below, sequenced in a study of T cells in Graves' hyperthyroidism and ophthalmopathy. RNA transcripts served as the template for amplifying TCR beta CDR3 regions. The HTBI primer set was used in a first-round RT-PCR of the TCR CDR3. TCRdb redid the calling of the multiplex PCR reads with MiXCR, one entry per CDR3 protein. The sample consists of approximately 400,000 distinct CDR3 sequences, around 15% of them appearing once. Sequencing was performed on blood. The receptors shown here come from a man aged 50 or older with Graves' ophthalmopathy.

The V gene is TRBV19, the J gene TRBJ2-1; D remains unclear. Germline CDR1 is LNHDA and CDR2 is SQIVND (reference sequence). Trimming removed 2 bases from V and 13 bases from J, with 15 bases in between. The CDR3 spans 13 residues. The CDR3 nucleotides are TGTGCCAGTAGTATAAACGGCGTCCCACCCCAGTTCTTC. The encoded protein is CASSINGVPPQFF.

This clonotype was found a few times. CDR3 sequence (DNA): TGTGCCAGCAGCACCCGGGTCTCTTACAATGAGCAGTTCTTC. Amino acids: CASSTRVSYNEQFF. This sequence joins TRBV11-2 and TRBJ2-1; the D is unclear. V lost 5 bases, J lost 4 bases, and 12 bases lay in between. Germline CDR1 reads SGHAT; CDR2 reads FQNNGV. CDR3 size: 14 residues.

This clonotype has at least ten counts. V usage is TRBV13 and J usage is TRBJ2-3, with 14 bases matching TRBD2. Trimming cost V 5 bases and J 5 bases; bases outside gene matches: 6. The CDR3 extends over 16 amino acids. CDR1 is PRHDT, CDR2 FYEKMQ, per germline (reference sequence). The CDR3 DNA reads TGTGCCAGCAGCCAAGGGACTAGCGGGAGTGAAGATACGCAGTATTTT. Its translation: CASSQGTSGSEDTQYF.

This clonotype was seen ten or more times. The rearrangement links TRBV20-1 to TRBJ2-5; D not certain. The V gene's germline CDR1 is DFQATT and CDR2 SNEGSKA (reference sequence). V was clipped by 7 bases and J by 4 bases, with 7 bases between them. The CDR3 is 10 residues long. CDR3 nucleotide sequence: TGCAGTGTCCAGTTAGAGACCCAGTACTTC. As protein: CSVQLETQYF.

There are many counts of this clonotype. V and J are TRBV5-5 and TRBJ1-2, with D tentatively TRBD1 (5 bases). CDR3 length: 13 amino acids. The V and J ends lost 4 bases and 4 bases respectively, with 11 bases between them. The germline V gene encodes CDR1 SGHKS and CDR2 YYEKEE (reference sequence). Written as DNA, the CDR3 is TGTGCCAGCAGCCCCCGGGGGAGCTATGGCTACACCTTC. Translation: CASSPRGSYGYTF.